The clone carrying this T cell receptor (beta chain) occurred a few times. No antigen is known for it. The CDR3 is 15 residues long. Per germline, CDR1 DFQATT and CDR2 SNEGSKA (reference sequence). This entry is derived from a study of response to subunit inactivated influenza vaccine. Study-level results: Each seasonal flu vaccination may recruit only limited new T cells, authors suggested.

TCRdb re-called the RT-PCR reads with MiXCR, one entry per CDR3 protein. The table has some 800,000 distinct CDR3 sequences, around 21% seen once. The source was PBMCs from blood, collected 5 days after vaccination. The receptor comes from a man aged 50-59 years who received an inactivated influenza vaccine. The V gene is TRBV20-1, the J gene TRBJ1-5; D gene unclear. Here the CDR3 reads CSTRREGYSNQPQHF. The CDR3, as DNA: TGCAGCACCCGGAGGGAGGGATATAGCAATCAGCCCCAGCATTTT.